Sequencing of this T cell receptor beta chain was carried out in a study of blood T cell repertoires in COVID-19. This clone was observed a handful of times. Some clones are missing from TCRdb's copy, which holds only in-frame ones; the method was immunoSEQ multiplex PCR. The table has 100,000 to 150,000 clones, approximately 80% seen once. Trimming cost V 1 base and J 4 bases, with 16 bases left between them. CDR1 MNHEY and CDR2 SVGEGT come from the germline V gene. The CDR3 is made up of 16 amino acids. The specimen sequenced was peripheral blood. The TCR was taken from a woman aged 60-70 years with acute or convalescent COVID-19. The V call is TRBV6-2 or TRBV6-3, the J call TRBJ1-2; weak D call: TRBD1 (6 bases). As DNA, the CDR3 is TGTGCCAGCAGTTACTTCTTGGACAGACCCAGCTATGGCTACACCTTC. Its translation is CASSYFLDRPSYGYTF.